Each of the 18 T cell receptor beta chains below was sequenced from the same sample in a study of control samples from healthy donors and cancer patients. Method: immunoSEQ multiplex PCR; TCRdb's copy keeps in-frame clones and lacks some. The sample has around 90,000 clones; 85% to 90% are singletons. The specimen was blood. The receptors originated from a woman between 40 and 50 years old in good health.

J is TRBJ1-2 and V is TRBV5-1; TRBD1 is a possible D gene (5 bases). V was cut by 1 base and J by 7 bases, with 26 bases left in between. The germline CDR1 and CDR2 sequences are SGHRS and YFSETQ. The CDR3 sequence is 18 residues long. In DNA form, the CDR3 reads TGCGCCAGCAGCTTGTTTAAGGGGACTGAAGGGTCAGATTCTGGCTACACCTTC. Amino acid sequence: CASSLFKGTEGSDSGYTF.

The chain combines TRBV29-1 with TRBJ1-4; TRBD1 might be the D (5 bases). CDR3 size: 16 residues. V lost 4 bases and J lost 8, with 23 bases in between. The germline V gene encodes CDR1 SQVTM and CDR2 ANQGSEA. The CDR3: CSVVSLRREKVEKLFF. The CDR3 DNA reads TGCAGCGTTGTTTCCCTCCGCAGGGAAAAGGTGGAAAAACTGTTTTTT.

V gene TRBV7-2 combines with J gene TRBJ2-5; TRBD1 matches at 8 bases. This CDR3 contains 14 residues. Germline CDR1 SGHTA, CDR2 FQGNSA. J lost 5 bases, V lost 1 base, and 3 bases had no gene match. As DNA, the CDR3 is TGTGCCAGCAGCTTAGGGACAGGGAGCGAGACCCAGTACTTC. Its translation: CASSLGTGSETQYF.

The V and J genes are TRBV5-4 and TRBJ2-7; D not resolved. V lost 4 bases to trimming and J lost 3 bases, with 8 bases between them. Per the germline V gene, CDR1 is SGHNT and CDR2 is YYREEE (reference sequence). This CDR3 comprises 12 residues. CDR3 in DNA: TGTGCCAGCAGCCGAGACGGCTACGAGCAGTACTTC. Translation: CASSRDGYEQYF.

The CDR3 spells CASSLWANTGELFF. As DNA, the CDR3 is TGTGCCAGCAGCTTGTGGGCGAACACCGGGGAGCTGTTTTTT. The chain couples TRBV5-4 to TRBJ2-2; no clear D gene. Germline lookup yields CDR1 SGHNT and CDR2 YYREEE (reference sequence). This CDR3 has 14 amino acids. The V end was cut by 1 base, the J end by 0 bases, with 4 bases between.

This clone was recorded only once. This chain joins TRBV6-2 or TRBV6-3 and TRBJ1-2, with 7 bases identical to TRBD1. J lost 1 base, V lost 6 bases, and 20 bases had no gene match. This CDR3 has 19 residues. Germline CDR1 MNHEY, CDR2 SVGEGT. CDR3 residues: CASSRRPGQVRGSNYGYTF. DNA of the CDR3: TGTGCCAGCAGCCGCCGCCCCGGACAGGTGAGGGGGAGTAACTATGGCTACACCTTC.

The CDR3 is CASSQGQEENYTF. The CDR3 DNA follows: TGCGCCAGCAGCCAAGGACAGGAGGAGAACTACACCTTC. J is TRBJ1-2 and V is TRBV4-1; D possibly corresponds to TRBD1 (6 bases). This CDR3 is 13 amino acids long. Germline lookup yields CDR1 MGHRA and CDR2 YSYEKL. With 1 base removed from V and 10 bases from J, the gap between germline ends came to 13 bases.

The chain has TRBV7-9 and TRBJ1-1; D perhaps matches TRBD1 (5 bases). Between the trimmed V and J ends, which lost 5 bases and 3 bases, there was a span of 16 bases. This CDR3 has 15 residues. The germline gives CDR1 SEHNR, CDR2 FQNEAQ (reference sequence). The CDR3 DNA is TGTGCCAGCAGCATAGACCCTGCGGGGGACACTGAAGCTTTCTTT. Amino acid sequence: CASSIDPAGDTEAFF.

This chain joins TRBV4-3 and TRBJ1-1; D unclear. Germline-derived CDR1 and CDR2 are LGHNA and YSLEER. The V end lost 2 bases, the J end lost 0 bases, and 4 bases lay between the germline ends. This CDR3 region has 13 residues. The CDR3 spells CASSQILNTEAFF. CDR3 nucleotides: TGCGCCAGCAGCCAAATCCTGAACACTGAAGCTTTCTTT.

For the CDR3, the DNA is TGTGCCAGCAGCCCCTACGTGGGGCCAGGGCGACAAGAGACCCAGTACTTC. Translated, it gives CASSPYVGPGRQETQYF. The chain couples TRBV3-1 (or the pseudogene TRBV3-2) to TRBJ2-5; TRBD1 might be the D (5 bases). The CDR3 consists of 17 residues. Germline assignment: CDR1 LGHDT and CDR2 YNNKEL (reference sequence). Trimming took off 4 bases at V and 2 bases at J, with 20 bases between the two ends.

The rearrangement joins TRBV4-1 to TRBJ2-3; the D gene could be TRBD1 or TRBD2 (6 bases each). V lost 2 bases and J 6 bases, leaving 9 bases between the germline ends. Germline CDR1 is MGHRA and CDR2 is YSYEKL. The CDR3 covers 13 residues. CDR3 DNA: TGCGCCAGCAGCCAACAAGGGGGGGATACGCAGTATTTT. Translation: CASSQQGGDTQYF.

Only one count was recorded for this clone. The rearrangement joins TRBV6-2 or TRBV6-3 to TRBJ2-7; D might be TRBD1 or TRBD2, each matching 6 bases. The CDR3 has 16 residues. V lost 2 bases, J lost 2 bases, and 16 bases lay in between. CDR1 is MNHEY and CDR2 is SVGEGT in the germline V gene. The CDR3 coding sequence is TGTGCCAGCAGTTACAGAAGGGGGGTTGGGACCTACGAGCAGTACTTC. It encodes CASSYRRGVGTYEQYF.

The V gene is TRBV3-1 (or the pseudogene TRBV3-2), the J gene TRBJ2-3, with TRBD2 identical over 7 bases. CDR1 is LGHDT, CDR2 YNNKEL, per germline (reference sequence). CDR3 size: 16 residues. V lost 0 bases, J lost 5 bases, and 8 bases stayed unmatched. The CDR3 reads CASSQDSGGRLDTQYF. The CDR3 DNA is TGTGCCAGCAGCCAAGATTCGGGGGGAAGATTAGATACGCAGTATTTT.

V is TRBV6-1 and J is TRBJ1-6; maybe TRBD1 (5 bases). This CDR3 spans 17 amino acids. Trimming stripped 2 bases from V and 7 bases from J, with 18 bases between. Germline assignment: CDR1 MNHNS and CDR2 SASEGT. Here the CDR3 DNA reads TGTGCCAGCAGTGAATTTAGCCAGGGTCTGGTAAATTCACCCCTCCACTTT. Amino acids: CASSEFSQGLVNSPLHF.

A few counts support this clone. This chain uses TRBV4-3 with TRBJ1-5; the D gene is possibly TRBD1 (5 bases). The CDR3 loop spans 15 amino acids. V lost 0 bases to trimming and J lost 5 bases, with 11 bases between them. Germline V gene data show CDR1 as LGHNA and CDR2 as YSLEER. CDR3 region: CASSQDREADQPQHF. The DNA of the CDR3 is TGCGCCAGCAGCCAAGACAGGGAGGCCGATCAGCCCCAGCATTTT.

The chain is built from TRBV12-5 and TRBJ2-1; D possibly corresponds to TRBD1 (5 bases). The CDR3 contains 17 residues. V was cut by 4 bases and J by 0 bases, with 16 bases left in between. Germline CDR1 and CDR2: LGHNT and FRNRAP. The CDR3 is CASGSSDTPSSYNEQFF. Here the CDR3 DNA reads TGTGCTAGTGGTTCCTCGGACACTCCGAGCTCCTACAATGAGCAGTTCTTC.

J is TRBJ1-4 and V is TRBV6-2 or TRBV6-3; D uncertain. Germline V gene data show CDR1 as MNHEY and CDR2 as SVGEGT. The V end lost 5 bases, the J end lost 5 bases, and 12 bases lay between the germline ends. The CDR3 consists of 14 residues. The CDR3, as DNA: TGTGCCAGCAGTAACGGGCGCGGGAATGAAAAACTGTTTTTT. Protein product: CASSNGRGNEKLFF.

The chain links TRBV4-3 to TRBJ2-7; 12 nucleotides agree with TRBD1. Germline V gives CDR1 LGHNA, CDR2 YSLEER. This CDR3 is 15 amino acids long. J lost 2 bases, V lost 4 bases, and 3 bases had no gene match. The CDR3 sequence is CASSPGQGAPYEQYF. The CDR3 nucleotides are TGCGCCAGCAGCCCGGGACAGGGGGCCCCCTACGAGCAGTACTTC.